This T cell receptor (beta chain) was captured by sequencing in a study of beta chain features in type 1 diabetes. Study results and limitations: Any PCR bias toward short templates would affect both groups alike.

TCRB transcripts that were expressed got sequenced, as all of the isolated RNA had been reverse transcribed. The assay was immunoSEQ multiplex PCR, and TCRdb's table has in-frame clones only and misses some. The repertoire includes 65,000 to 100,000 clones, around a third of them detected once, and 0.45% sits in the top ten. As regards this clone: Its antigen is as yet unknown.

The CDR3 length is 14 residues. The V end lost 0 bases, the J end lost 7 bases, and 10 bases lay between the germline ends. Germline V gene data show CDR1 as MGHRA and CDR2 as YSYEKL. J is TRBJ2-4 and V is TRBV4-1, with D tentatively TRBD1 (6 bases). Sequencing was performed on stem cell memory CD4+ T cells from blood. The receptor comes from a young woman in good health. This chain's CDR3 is CASSQEGQWNIQYF. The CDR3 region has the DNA TGCGCCAGCAGCCAAGAAGGACAGTGGAACATTCAGTACTTC.